Listed below are T cell receptor beta chains from one sample, sequenced in a study of early T cells in non-severe SARS-CoV-2 infection. TCRdb reprocessed the 5' RACE reads via MiXCR and lists one record per CDR3 protein. The sample has 32,000 or so distinct CDR3 sequences, around 9% seen once; the top ten hold around 13%. The specimen sequenced was whole blood. These receptors came from an adult who was a healthcare worker with PCR-confirmed SARS-CoV-2 infection or an uninfected control (not recorded which). The CDR3 runs from the conserved cysteine through the conserved F or W. The order of the fields is J gene, D gene, clone size, V gene, CDR3 protein, CDR3 DNA. A D gene is named only where the DNA matches it firmly. A clone size is listed for some rows: how often the clone was seen (once, few, many), or a class if it is expanded.

TRBJ2-5 TRBD2 few TRBV7-9 CASSPTRLAGDIEETQYF TGTGCCAGCAGCCCTACCAGACTAGCGGGGGATATCGAAGAGACCCAGTACTTC
TRBJ1-5 - many TRBV6-5 CASSYEYSNQPQHF TGTGCCAGCAGTTACGAGTATAGCAATCAGCCCCAGCATTTT
TRBJ2-7 - - TRBV14 CASSQDVQGTYEQYF TGTGCCAGCAGCCAAGATGTACAGGGAACCTACGAGCAGTACTTC
TRBJ1-4 - few TRBV15 CATSRDQGLGEKLFF TGTGCCACCAGCAGGGACCAAGGGTTGGGTGAAAAACTGTTTTTT
TRBJ1-4 - many TRBV4-3 CASSQDIATNEKLFF TGCGCCAGCAGCCAAGATATCGCAACTAATGAAAAACTGTTTTTT
TRBJ2-3 - many TRBV4-1 CASSPTVYRVDKGTDTQYF TGCGCCAGCAGCCCAACCGTCTACAGGGTTGACAAGGGCACAGATACGCAGTATTTT
TRBJ1-3 - - TRBV9 CASSLRERGFGNTIYF TGTGCCAGCAGCCTCCGCGAAAGGGGATTTGGAAACACCATATATTTT
TRBJ2-7 - many TRBV10-3 CAIRDSLTLEQYF TGTGCCATCAGGGACAGCCTCACCCTCGAGCAGTACTTC
TRBJ2-1 - few TRBV29-1 CSVAGGESYNEQFF TGCAGCGTTGCAGGCGGGGAGTCCTACAATGAGCAGTTCTTC
TRBJ1-4 TRBD1 - TRBV20-1 CSAFPMGQSEKLFF TGCAGTGCGTTTCCTATGGGACAGTCTGAAAAACTGTTTTTT
TRBJ2-7 TRBD1 - TRBV5-5 CASSLETGAAILSYEQYF TGTGCCAGCAGCTTGGAGACAGGGGCTGCCATCCTCTCCTACGAGCAGTACTTC
TRBJ2-1 TRBD1 many TRBV5-5 CASSFAGQVTNEQFF TGTGCCAGCAGCTTCGCGGGACAGGTAACCAATGAGCAGTTCTTC
TRBJ2-3 - many TRBV2 CASSEFPDTQYF TGTGCCAGCAGTGAGTTCCCAGATACGCAGTATTTT
TRBJ2-2 - many TRBV19 CASSTLTGFGELFF TGTGCCAGTAGTACTCTTACAGGGTTCGGGGAGCTGTTTTTT
TRBJ1-1 TRBD1 many TRBV18 CASSPALQGQGTEAFF TGTGCCAGCTCACCCGCATTACAGGGACAGGGAACGGAAGCTTTCTTT
TRBJ1-5 TRBD1 many TRBV10-3 CAISEAGTAGNQPQHF TGTGCCATCAGTGAGGCGGGGACAGCAGGGAATCAGCCCCAGCATTTT
TRBJ2-1 TRBD2 many TRBV5-6 CASSLGPLAGPGNEQFF TGTGCCAGCAGCTTGGGTCCCCTAGCGGGGCCAGGGAATGAGCAGTTCTTC
TRBJ2-2 - many TRBV19 CASKFGLVGDTGELFF TGTGCCAGTAAGTTCGGGCTCGTTGGGGACACCGGGGAGCTGTTTTTT
TRBJ1-1 - few TRBV7-9 CASRGRTGNTEAFF TGTGCCAGTCGGGGGCGCACAGGGAACACTGAAGCTTTCTTT
TRBJ1-5 - - TRBV12-3/TRBV12-4 CASRRGVDNQPQHF TGTGCCAGCAGAAGGGGAGTCGATAATCAGCCCCAGCATTTT
TRBJ2-3 TRBD2 - TRBV7-2 CASSWSWQRGDTQYF TGTGCCAGCAGCTGGTCGTGGCAGCGGGGAGATACGCAGTATTTT
TRBJ1-2 TRBD1 many TRBV12-3/TRBV12-4 CASSRDRGLGYTF TGTGCCAGCAGTAGGGACAGGGGGTTGGGCTACACCTTC
TRBJ2-3 - many TRBV12-3/TRBV12-4 CASSLARQSTDTQYF TGTGCCAGCAGTTTAGCGAGGCAGAGCACAGATACGCAGTATTTT
TRBJ2-7 TRBD1 many TRBV11-3 CASSLEGQGPYEQYF TGTGCCAGCAGCTTAGAGGGACAGGGTCCCTACGAGCAGTACTTC